Listed below are T cell receptor beta chains from one sample, sequenced in a study of post-analysis software for immune sequencing data. TCRdb ran MiXCR on the PCR reads and lists one entry per CDR3 protein. This sample has about 800,000 distinct CDR3 sequences, with about 27% found just once. Sequenced material: blood. The receptors here all came from a girl aged 5 to 17 with multiple sclerosis. CDR3s include the opening cysteine and the closing phenylalanine or tryptophan. D genes are given only for firm matches. Where a row states a size, it is once, few, many or the class of an expanded clone; other rows omit it.

d_call clone_size j_call v_call cdr3_nt cdr3_aa
- - TRBJ2-3 TRBV4-2 TGTGCCAGCAGCCAAGATGCCGGGAAGGGGGATACGCAGTATTTT CASSQDAGKGDTQYF
- few TRBJ2-1 TRBV7-2 TGTGCCAGCAGTTCCGACAGAGGGACCTACAATGAGCAGTTCTTC CASSSDRGTYNEQFF
- few TRBJ2-7 TRBV28 TGTGCCAGCAGTTTTGGTGGGAGCCGTAGCTCCTACGAGCAGTACTTC CASSFGGSRSSYEQYF
TRBD2 once TRBJ2-7 TRBV29-1 TGCGGCGTTGATGCGGGACTAGACTACGAGCAGTACTTC CGVDAGLDYEQYF
- few TRBJ1-2 TRBV5-1 TGCGCCAGCAGCTGGGGCACAGGTGCGGGCTACACCTTC CASSWGTGAGYTF
- - TRBJ2-1 TRBV20-1 TGCAGGTGCACGATCCCCACCTACAATGAGCAGTTCTTC CRCTIPTYNEQFF
- - TRBJ2-3 TRBV19 TGTGCCAGTAGTATGGGACTGAGGGTCGGAGATACGCAGTATTTT CASSMGLRVGDTQYF
TRBD2 few TRBJ2-1 TRBV7-2 TGTGCCAGCAGCTTACTTGCGGGGGTCCCCTACAATGAGCAGTTCTTC CASSLLAGVPYNEQFF
- - TRBJ2-6 TRBV28 TGTGCCAGCAGTTTATCCGGGGCCAACGTCCGGACTTTC CASSLSGANVRTF
TRBD1 - TRBJ1-5 TRBV6-5 TGTGCCAGCAGTTCCCGGAGACAGGGTCAGCCCCAGCATTTT CASSSRRQGQPQHF
- many TRBJ2-7 TRBV4-1 TGCGCCAGCAGCCAAGAACCGAGCTCCTACGAGCAGTACTTC CASSQEPSSYEQYF
TRBD2 many TRBJ2-7 TRBV7-2 TGTGCCAGCAGCCTCGAAGGGACTAGCGGGAGTAGGGAGCAGTACTTC CASSLEGTSGSREQYF
TRBD1 few TRBJ1-1 TRBV10-3 TGTGCCACCGAGGACAGGGTGGACACTGAAGCTTTCTTT CATEDRVDTEAFF
TRBD1 many TRBJ2-5 TRBV29-1 TGCAGCGTGCAGGACAGGGAGACCCAGTACTTC CSVQDRETQYF
- - TRBJ2-3 TRBV9 TGTGCCAGCAGCGTCTCGGGGAGAGGGTTGGATACGCAGTATTTT CASSVSGRGLDTQYF
- - TRBJ2-4 TRBV5-4 TGTGCCAGCAGCTTGGGATCAGGTCTAGCCAAAAACATTCAGTACTTC CASSLGSGLAKNIQYF
TRBD1 - TRBJ2-1 TRBV6-1 TGTGCCAGCAGTAGTCACAGGGGATATGAGCAGTTCTTC CASSSHRGYEQFF
- - TRBJ1-1 TRBV10-3 TGTGCCATCCATGGGGGGAACACTGAAGCTTTCTTT CAIHGGNTEAFF
- many TRBJ2-1 TRBV29-1 TGCAGCGTCCTCCCCCTCGGGTTAGCCTACAATGAGCAGTTCTTC CSVLPLGLAYNEQFF
- - TRBJ2-2 TRBV9 TGTGCCAGCAGCGTAGGTCACGCGGGACGGTCGGAGCTGTTTTTT CASSVGHAGRSELFF
TRBD1 - TRBJ1-1 TRBV7-2 TGTGCCAGCAGCTTAGGGAAGGGGGCGGTAGTCGGGACTGAAGCTTTCTTT CASSLGKGAVVGTEAFF
TRBD1 - TRBJ2-5 TRBV5-1 TGCGCCAGCAGGAGGGACAGACAAGAGACCCAGTACTTC CASRRDRQETQYF
TRBD1 - TRBJ2-1 TRBV4-3 TGCGCCAGCAGCCCCCGGCGAGGGGGCCCCTACAATGAGCAGTTCTTC CASSPRRGGPYNEQFF
- - TRBJ1-3 TRBV6-6 TGTGCCAGCAGTTATAAGGGGGCTGGAAACACCATATATTTT CASSYKGAGNTIYF
- - TRBJ1-2 TRBV24-1 TGTGCCGCCAGTCGGCGGAACTATGGCTACACCTTC CAASRRNYGYTF
- - TRBJ1-1 TRBV27 TGTGCCAGCAGGAAATTCGGGGGTACTGAAGCTTTCTTT CASRKFGGTEAFF
- - TRBJ2-1 TRBV6-4 TGTGCCAGCAGTGAACGGACCGTTAATGAGCAGTTCTTC CASSERTVNEQFF
- few TRBJ1-1 TRBV6-5 TGTGCCAGCAGTTACTCGGAGGAGAACACTGAAGCTTTCTTT CASSYSEENTEAFF
- - TRBJ2-5 TRBV4-3 TGCGCCAGCAGCCAAGGGTCGAACCAAGAGACCCAGTACTTC CASSQGSNQETQYF
- - TRBJ2-3 TRBV20-1 TGCAGTGCTCCGCCCCCGCCTATGCCAGATACGCAGTATTTT CSAPPPPMPDTQYF
- - TRBJ2-5 TRBV20-1 TGCAGTGCTAGAGGGTCACTCCAAGAGACCCAGTACTTC CSARGSLQETQYF
- few TRBJ1-1 TRBV5-1 TGCGCCAGCAGCCTGAATGGACAGTACACTGAAGCTTTCTTT CASSLNGQYTEAFF
TRBD2 - TRBJ2-3 TRBV20-1 TGCAGTGCTAGAGATACTACTAGCGGGAGTGCAGCGCAGTATTTT CSARDTTSGSAAQYF
- few TRBJ1-2 TRBV29-1 TGCAGCATCAAAGAGAGAGGCTACACCTTC CSIKERGYTF
- few TRBJ2-1 TRBV5-4 TGTGCCAGCAGCAATGGTCAGGGGGCGCGGGGGAGGGCCGCTTACAATGAGCAGTTCTTC CASSNGQGARGRAAYNEQFF
- - TRBJ2-3 TRBV5-1 TGCGCCAGCAGCTTGGCCCGGGGTTGGGCAGATACGCAGTATTTT CASSLARGWADTQYF
- many TRBJ1-2 TRBV29-1 TGCAGCGTTATTTCCCCAAATCTCAATGGCTACACCTTC CSVISPNLNGYTF
- few TRBJ2-7 TRBV29-1 TGCAGCGTACCACAGGGTAGGAACGAGCAGTACTTC CSVPQGRNEQYF
- few TRBJ2-1 TRBV20-1 TGCAGTGCTAGAGATAACCCTAGCCGAACATACAATGAGCAGTTCTTC CSARDNPSRTYNEQFF
- - TRBJ1-2 TRBV6-6 TGTGCCAGCAGTTACTCGACGGTGACAGTCTATGGCTACACCTTC CASSYSTVTVYGYTF
TRBD2 - TRBJ2-3 TRBV24-1 TGTGCCACTACAGTGGGGGTAGCGGGAACGGATACGCAGTATTTT CATTVGVAGTDTQYF
TRBD2 - TRBJ2-1 TRBV20-1 TGCAGTGCTAGAGATAGGCTAGCGGGAGTAAGCGAGCAGTTCTTC CSARDRLAGVSEQFF
- few TRBJ2-5 TRBV20-1 TGCAGTGGAGATTACCAAGAGACCCAGTACTTC CSGDYQETQYF
- many TRBJ2-5 TRBV5-1 TGCGCCAGCAGCGATAACTCTCTCGGGGGACAAGAGACCCAGTACTTC CASSDNSLGGQETQYF
TRBD1 - TRBJ1-1 TRBV7-2 TGTGCCAGCAGCTCTTCGGGACAGGAGGCCACTGAAGCTTTCTTT CASSSSGQEATEAFF
TRBD1 - TRBJ1-2 TRBV6-5 TGTGCCAGCAGTTACCTGAGTTCTACAGGGGGCCATGGCTACACCTTC CASSYLSSTGGHGYTF
TRBD2 many TRBJ2-1 TRBV6-5 TGTGCCAGCAGTTACTCGCGACTAGCGGGGGACAATGAGCAGTTCTTC CASSYSRLAGDNEQFF
- - TRBJ2-7 TRBV28 TGTGCCAGCAGCGGTCCCGGGACCAACGAGCAGTACTTC CASSGPGTNEQYF
- - TRBJ2-5 TRBV6-1 TGTGCCAACAGTGAAGCGAGGGTAAAGACCCAGTACTTC CANSEARVKTQYF
- - TRBJ1-2 TRBV13 TGTGCCAGCAGCTTATCACCCGGAGCCGACTATGGCTACACCTTC CASSLSPGADYGYTF
- - TRBJ1-6 TRBV6-5 TGTGCCAGCAGTTACTCGAAGAGTACAGGGAGCTCCTATAATTCACCCCTCCACTTT CASSYSKSTGSSYNSPLHF
- - TRBJ2-1 TRBV5-6 TGTGCCAGCAGCTTGGAAGGGGTCTACTACAATGAGCAGTTCTTC CASSLEGVYYNEQFF